Following are 32 T cell receptor beta chains from one sample sequenced in a study of T-cell reconstitution after alpha-beta-depleted transplantation in children. Molecular barcoding with unique molecular identifiers was used for the TCRbeta library. TCRdb re-called the PCR reads through MiXCR, storing one row per CDR3 protein. This table holds about 16,000 distinct CDR3 sequences, around 4.9% found once. The sample consisted of PBMCs, taken before TCRalphabeta/CD19-depleted stem cell transplant. These receptors were taken from a boy younger than 18 with acute lymphoblastic leukemia, due to receive a stem cell transplant.

Ten or more counts support this clonotype. The chain links TRBV12-3 or TRBV12-4 to TRBJ1-1; D remains unclear. Trimming left V 5 bases short and J 8 bases short, with 9 bases between. This CDR3 is built from 11 residues. The CDR3 DNA reads as TGTGCCAGCAGTGGGTTTTTGGAAGCTTTCTTT. This codes for CASSGFLEAFF.

This clonotype was detected ten times or more. The V and J genes are TRBV6-5 and TRBJ1-5; possibly TRBD1 for D (6 bases). The V gene's germline CDR1 is MNHEY and CDR2 SVGAGI. V was shortened by 2 bases and J by 6 bases, with 14 bases between the two germline ends. The CDR3 runs 15 residues. CDR3 amino acids: CASSYDQGLGQPQHF. The DNA of the CDR3 is TGTGCCAGCAGTTACGACCAGGGGTTGGGTCAGCCCCAGCATTTT.

This clonotype was counted a single time. The chain joins TRBV2 to TRBJ2-7; TRBD2 matches 8 bases. The V gene end was trimmed by 11 bases and the J gene end by 4 bases; junction bases not matched to a gene: 7. The germline CDR1 and CDR2 sequences are SNHLY and FYNNEI. The CDR3 contains 12 residues. The CDR3 reads CASGLGGYEQYF. Here the CDR3 DNA reads TGTGCCTCGGGACTAGGTGGTTACGAGCAGTACTTC.

This clonotype was seen ten or more times. The chain is built from TRBV28 and TRBJ2-4; D is unresolved. The CDR3 extends over 14 amino acids. The germline V gene encodes CDR1 MDHEN and CDR2 SYDVKM. Trimming took 2 bases from V and 1 from J, leaving 6 bases between them. The CDR3 is CASSLPAAKNIQYF. CDR3 DNA: TGTGCCAGCAGTTTACCAGCCGCCAAAAACATTCAGTACTTC.

This clonotype has just a few counts. CDR3 sequence: CASRQGKAQHF. The CDR3 region has the DNA TGTGCCAGCAGGCAGGGGAAAGCCCAGCATTTT. The rearrangement joins TRBV28 to TRBJ1-5; perhaps TRBD1 as D (6 bases). The CDR3 spans 11 residues. Germline-derived CDR1 and CDR2 are MDHEN and SYDVKM. V was pared by 6 bases and J by 11 bases, with 11 bases between. Full variable domain (outside the CDR3, taken from reference TRBV28 and TRBJ1-5): DVKVTQSSRYLVKRTGEKVFLECVQDMDHENMFWYRQDPGLGLRLIYFSYDVKMKEKGDIPEGYSVSREKKERFSLILESASTNQTSMYLCASRQGKAQHFGDGTRLSIL.

The sample holds many counts of this clonotype. V usage is TRBV4-3 and J usage is TRBJ2-3; maybe TRBD2 (7 bases). Germline V lookup: CDR1 LGHNA, CDR2 YSLEER. The CDR3 extends over 16 amino acids. V lost 0 bases and J 4 bases, leaving 14 bases between the germline ends. The CDR3 sequence: CASSQDVGGGPDTQYF. In DNA, the CDR3 is TGCGCCAGCAGCCAAGATGTCGGCGGGGGCCCAGATACGCAGTATTTT.

This clonotype was seen repeatedly, ten times or more. The chain recombines TRBV29-1 with TRBJ2-2; no firm D call. The CDR3 covers 11 residues. V was clipped by 4 bases and J by 5 bases, with 5 bases between them. Germline-derived CDR1 and CDR2 are SQVTM and ANQGSEA. CDR3 loop: CSVAVTGELFF. The CDR3 DNA reads as TGCAGCGTTGCGGTGACCGGGGAGCTGTTTTTT.

In this sample, this clonotype turned up many times. The rearrangement links TRBV11-2 to TRBJ1-4; D is undetermined. Per germline, CDR1 SGHAT and CDR2 FQNNGV. Trimming pared 5 bases from V and 7 bases from J, leaving 20 bases between. This CDR3 region has 16 residues. CDR3 DNA sequence: TGTGCCAGCAGCGACTTGACCGGCGCGCGGTCTGAAAAACTGTTTTTT. This codes for CASSDLTGARSEKLFF.

This clonotype was recorded many times. The V and J genes are TRBV28 and TRBJ2-7, with D uncertain. CDR1 and CDR2 from the germline V gene are MDHEN and SYDVKM. V lost 2 bases to trimming and J lost 3 bases, with 8 bases between them. The CDR3 spans 13 residues. CDR3 nucleotides: TGTGCCAGCAGTTTAACAGACGACTACGAGCAGTACTTC. Its protein is CASSLTDDYEQYF.

This clonotype was detected many times. The V call is TRBV6-5, the J call TRBJ2-5; 10 nucleotides line up with TRBD2. Per the germline V gene, CDR1 is MNHEY and CDR2 is SVGAGI. The CDR3 sequence is 16 residues long. With V trimmed by 2 bases and J by 4 bases, 7 bases remained unmatched. The CDR3, as DNA: TGTGCCAGCAGTTACGGGACTAGCGAGGGCTTAGAGACCCAGTACTTC. Protein product: CASSYGTSEGLETQYF.

This clonotype has ten or more counts. The CDR3 DNA reads TGTGCCAGCAGCTTGGACAGCTATGGCTACACCTTC. It translates to CASSLDSYGYTF. This rearrangement joins TRBV7-9 to TRBJ1-2; TRBD1 might be the D (6 bases). The V gene lost 3 bases and the J gene lost 4 bases, with 6 bases spanning the gap. This CDR3 comprises 12 residues. Germline assignment: CDR1 SEHNR and CDR2 FQNEAQ (reference sequence). Variable domain in full (rest from reference TRBV7-9 and TRBJ1-2): DTGVSQNPRHKITKRGQNVTFRCDPISEHNRLYWYRQTLGQGPEFLTYFQNEAQLEKSRLLSDRFSAERPKGSFSTLEIQRTEQGDSAMYLCASSLDSYGYTFGSGTRLTVV.

In this sample, this clonotype turned up many times. The chain links TRBV18 to TRBJ2-4, with 9 positions matching TRBD1. The germline gives CDR1 KGHSH, CDR2 LQKENI. The CDR3 loop spans 17 amino acids. V lost 3 bases, J lost 1 base, and 7 bases stayed unmatched. The CDR3 DNA is TGTGCCAGCTCACCTCAAACAGGACAGGGGGCCAAAAACATTCAGTACTTC. It translates to CASSPQTGQGAKNIQYF. Full variable domain (remainder filled in from reference TRBV18 and TRBJ2-4): NAGVMQNPRHLVRRRGQEARLRCSPMKGHSHVYWYRQLPEEGLKFMVYLQKENIIDESGMPKERFSAEFPKEGPSILRIQQVVRGDSAAYFCASSPQTGQGAKNIQYFGAGTRLSVL.

This clonotype was detected many times. The rearrangement joins TRBV5-4 to TRBJ2-7; 7 nucleotides match TRBD2. Germline V gene data show CDR1 as SGHNT and CDR2 as YYREEE (reference sequence). This CDR3 is built from 15 residues. The ends lost 4 bases at V and 3 bases at J; junction bases unmatched: 10. This CDR3 reads CASSPSALAVYEQYF. The CDR3 region has the DNA TGTGCCAGCAGCCCATCCGCGCTAGCGGTCTACGAGCAGTACTTC.

This clonotype was counted many times. This chain connects TRBV11-2 to TRBJ2-5; 13 bases match TRBD2. Germline lookup yields CDR1 SGHAT and CDR2 FQNNGV. The J segment lost 9 bases and the V segment lost 0 bases, leaving 13 bases of the junction unmatched. The CDR3 has 18 amino acids. In DNA, the CDR3 is TGTGCCAGCAGCTTAGACCTTACTAGCGGGAGGGCCGGAGGGGCCCAGTACTTC. Its translation: CASSLDLTSGRAGGAQYF.

This clonotype was observed at least ten times. The rearrangement links TRBV7-2 to TRBJ1-1, with TRBD1 identical over 9 bases. Germline lookup yields CDR1 SGHTA and CDR2 FQGNSA. V lost 5 bases, J lost 10 bases, and 8 bases stayed unmatched. The CDR3 is made up of 13 amino acids. CDR3: CASSPPGQGGAFF. The CDR3, as DNA: TGTGCCAGCAGCCCACCGGGACAGGGCGGAGCTTTCTTT.

This clonotype appeared many times. One junction end disagrees with the germline gene, perhaps due to a read error. The chain links TRBV6-2 or TRBV6-3 to TRBJ1-1; D is uncertain. The germline V gene encodes CDR1 MNHEY and CDR2 SVGEGT. The CDR3 extends over 14 amino acids. In DNA, the CDR3 is TGTGCCAGCAGTTACTCGGCAGAGAACACTGAAGCCTTCTTT. Amino acid sequence: CASSYSAENTEAFF.

The table lists this clonotype with many counts. The CDR3 nucleotides are TGTGCCAGCAGTTATGACAACGGACCCAATCAGCCCCAGCATTTT. It is translated as CASSYDNGPNQPQHF. The chain combines TRBV6-5 with TRBJ1-5; no clear D. The CDR3 spans 15 residues. Germline CDR1 is MNHEY and CDR2 is SVGAGI. Trimming pared 3 bases from V and 3 bases from J, leaving 12 bases between.

This clonotype was picked up many times. The chain uses TRBV27 and TRBJ2-3; the D call may be TRBD1 or TRBD2 (6 bases each). Trimming took off 1 base at V and 7 bases at J, with 18 bases between the two ends. This CDR3 has 16 residues. Germline V gene sequence: CDR1 MNHEY, CDR2 SMNVEV (reference sequence). The CDR3 protein is CASSLFWGAKVNTQYF. The CDR3 DNA reads as TGTGCCAGCAGTTTATTTTGGGGGGCCAAAGTAAATACGCAGTATTTT.

This clonotype was seen ten or more times. The chain is built from TRBV7-3 and TRBJ1-4; 7 bases agree with TRBD1. CDR3 length: 14 amino acids. Germline CDR1 SGHTA, CDR2 FQGTGA. The junction had 1 base not matched to a gene; V was cut back by 5 bases and J by 1 base. The CDR3 loop reads CASSPGGTNEKLFF. CDR3 nucleotides: TGTGCCAGCAGCCCAGGGGGAACTAATGAAAAACTGTTTTTT.

This clonotype was counted ten times or more. This chain connects TRBV7-2 to TRBJ2-3; 13 bases are shared with TRBD2. Germline V gene lookup returns CDR1 SGHTA and CDR2 FQGNSA. With 4 bases clipped from V and 0 bases from J, the junction kept 1 base outside the gene matches. This CDR3 spans 16 amino acids. CDR3 sequence: CASSSLAGGSTDTQYF. The DNA for the CDR3 is TGTGCCAGCAGCTCACTAGCGGGAGGGAGCACAGATACGCAGTATTTT.

This clonotype was observed many times. The J gene is TRBJ2-7, the V gene TRBV2; D uncertain. The CDR3 runs to 13 residues. From germline, CDR1 is SNHLY and CDR2 FYNNEI. V lost 7 bases, J lost 10 bases, and 20 bases lay in between. CDR3 region: CASNPVRSGSQYF. In DNA, the CDR3 is TGTGCCAGCAATCCGGTCCGATCCGGGTCTCAGTACTTC.

Sample share makes this clonotype medium-sized. The V and J genes are TRBV5-1 and TRBJ1-2; D call uncertain. Trimming removed 0 bases at V and 5 bases at J, with 5 bases between. Germline values: CDR1 SGHRS, CDR2 YFSETQ. The CDR3 runs to 12 residues. DNA of the CDR3: TGCGCCAGCAGCTTGGAAGGGTATGGCTACACCTTC. Translating gives CASSLEGYGYTF.

In this sample, this clonotype turned up many times. One end of the junction does not line up with germline, which may come from a read error. The chain joins TRBV28 to TRBJ1-5, with D perhaps matching TRBD1 (6 bases). From germline, CDR1 is MDHEN and CDR2 SYDVKM. This CDR3 is built from 14 residues. The DNA for the CDR3 is TGTGCCAGCACTTTAGGACAGACCTACTGGCCCCAGCATTTT. It is translated as CASTLGQTYWPQHF.

This clonotype was seen repeatedly, ten times or more. The chain carries TRBV11-2 and TRBJ2-7; 7 bases match TRBD2. CDR3 length equals 16 residues. The germline gives CDR1 SGHAT, CDR2 FQNNGV. With V trimmed by 0 bases and J by 4 bases, 9 bases remained unmatched. This CDR3 reads CASSLEQSAGLYEQYF. DNA of the CDR3: TGTGCCAGCAGCTTAGAACAATCAGCGGGACTTTACGAGCAGTACTTC.

There are many counts of this clonotype. The genes are TRBV19 and TRBJ1-5; possible D gene TRBD1, 6 bases. CDR1 is LNHDA, CDR2 SQIVND, per germline (reference sequence). V dropped 4 bases and J dropped 5 bases, with 12 bases sitting between them. The CDR3 consists of 14 residues. The chain's CDR3 is CASSKTTGYQPQHF. The CDR3 coding sequence is TGTGCCAGTAGTAAAACGACAGGATATCAGCCCCAGCATTTT.

In its sample, this clonotype was seen many times. The chain employs TRBV20-1 and TRBJ1-5; D perhaps matches TRBD1 (5 bases). The CDR3 is made up of 13 amino acids. Germline V gene sequence: CDR1 DFQATT, CDR2 SNEGSKA (reference sequence). V gave up 3 bases and J gave up 3 bases, with 9 bases separating them. CDR3 sequence (DNA): TGCAGTGCTAGCTTGGGGACCAATCAGCCCCAGCATTTT. It yields the protein CSASLGTNQPQHF.

In its sample, this clonotype ranks as medium-sized (0.01 to 0.1%). This chain joins TRBV24-1 and TRBJ1-1, with a possible D match to TRBD1 (6 bases). The CDR3 runs 13 residues. Deletions cut 7 bases from V and 4 bases from J, with 12 bases between. Germline V gives CDR1 KGHDR, CDR2 SFDVKD. The CDR3 loop is CATRLQGGTEAFF. The DNA for the CDR3 is TGTGCCACCAGGCTACAGGGTGGCACTGAAGCTTTCTTT.

In its sample, this clonotype was seen many times. The rearrangement links TRBV19 to TRBJ2-1; maybe TRBD2 (5 bases). Per germline, CDR1 LNHDA and CDR2 SQIVND (reference sequence). V gave up 6 bases and J gave up 0 bases, with 6 bases separating them. This CDR3 comprises 13 residues. This CDR3 is CASRRDSYNEQFF. CDR3 bases: TGTGCCAGTAGACGGGACTCCTACAATGAGCAGTTCTTC.

This clonotype has a count of ten or more. V is TRBV18 and J is TRBJ2-7; TRBD2 is a possible D gene (5 bases). This CDR3 has 16 amino acids. V was cut by 3 bases and J by 3 bases, with 18 bases left in between. In germline, CDR1 is KGHSH, CDR2 LQKENI. The CDR3 sequence: CASSPYPGSTHYEQYF. The DNA of the CDR3 is TGTGCCAGCTCACCCTACCCGGGGTCTACCCACTACGAGCAGTACTTC.

This clonotype came up a few times. J is TRBJ1-1 and V is TRBV12-3 or TRBV12-4; D is ambiguous. V lost 6 bases and J 3 bases, leaving 8 bases between the germline ends. The CDR3 loop spans 12 amino acids. Written as DNA, the CDR3 is TGTGCCAGCAGCCCTCTATACACTGAAGCTTTCTTT. Protein sequence: CASSPLYTEAFF.

This clonotype was found many times. The rearrangement links TRBV28 to TRBJ2-1; TRBD2 aligns across 12 bases. J gave up 12 bases and V 3 bases, and 9 bases lay outside the gene matches. The CDR3 runs 15 residues. The germline V gene has CDR1 MDHEN and CDR2 SYDVKM. The CDR3 nucleotides read TGTGCCAGCAGTTTCGGGGCTAGCGGGAGGGCCGGGCAGTTCTTC. The encoded protein is CASSFGASGRAGQFF.

This clonotype occurred many times. V gene TRBV10-2 combines with J gene TRBJ1-4; D call uncertain. Trimming stripped 0 bases from V and 3 bases from J, with 8 bases between. The CDR3 runs 15 residues. CDR1 is WSHSY and CDR2 is SAAADI in the germline V gene. As DNA, the CDR3 is TGCGCCAGCAGTGAGTCGAACAGAGCTAATGAAAAACTGTTTTTT. This codes for CASSESNRANEKLFF.